Reported below is one TCR beta chain. Its specificity is not known. This entry is derived from a study of cytomegalovirus exposure and HLA in healthy donors. On the study more broadly: The Caucasian-associated ancestry cluster contained 81% of the 398 genotyped donors.

V lost 3 bases and J lost 3, with 8 bases in between. Germline V gives CDR1 LNHDA, CDR2 SQIVND (reference sequence). This CDR3 has 13 amino acids. Study-level results: The productive fraction for most TCR beta V segments was about 87% or about 30% in an earlier analysis.

13 Jbeta primers and 60 Vbeta primers were used for the PCR. Profiled with immunoSEQ multiplex PCR; TCRdb holds only in-frame clones, not every one. The data show some 200,000 clones, 70% seen once. Sequencing was performed on PBMCs. The rearrangement links TRBV19 to TRBJ2-5, with a possible D match to TRBD2 (5 bases). This clonotype originated in a man aged 40-55 years in good health and CMV-seropositive. The CDR3 region is CASSINGEETQYF. Here the CDR3 DNA reads TGTGCCAGTAGTATCAACGGGGAAGAGACCCAGTACTTC.